A single sample is the source of the 5 T cell receptor beta chains below, sequenced in a study of T cell responses to AZD1222 COVID-19 vaccine. The data were produced by immunoSEQ multiplex PCR, yet TCRdb's version contains in-frame clones alone and is incomplete. The sample has about 100,000 clones; 88% are singletons. The sequences come from peripheral blood, collected on day 0 of AZD1222 vaccination. Receptor source: an adult in good health.

The gene calls are TRBV4-1 and TRBJ2-1, with TRBD2 as a possible D gene (6 bases). This CDR3 is 15 amino acids long. Germline loops: CDR1 MGHRA, CDR2 YSYEKL. V was shortened by 3 bases and J by 7 bases, with 16 bases between the two germline ends. Written as DNA, the CDR3 is TGCGCCAGCAGCCAGGGACCCTTTGGGGGGAATGAGCAGTTCTTC. Translated: CASSQGPFGGNEQFF.

The chain employs TRBV5-1 and TRBJ1-1; possibly TRBD1 for D (5 bases). The CDR3 has 14 amino acids. The V and J ends lost 3 bases and 5 bases respectively, with 14 bases between them. Germline CDR1 and CDR2: SGHRS and YFSETQ. CDR3 protein: CASSYGKTGTEAFF. CDR3 nucleotide sequence: TGCGCCAGCAGCTACGGAAAAACAGGTACTGAAGCTTTCTTT.

V gene TRBV28 combines with J gene TRBJ1-2; 11 bases fit TRBD1. The V gene end was trimmed by 6 bases and the J gene end by 4 bases; junction bases not matched to a gene: 1. The germline V gene has CDR1 MDHEN and CDR2 SYDVKM. The CDR3 spans 13 residues. CDR3 protein: CASRGQGGYGYTF. In DNA, the CDR3 is TGTGCCAGCAGGGGACAGGGGGGCTATGGCTACACCTTC.

The CDR3 here is CASSYGTENSPLHF. CDR3 coding DNA: TGTGCCAGCAGTTACGGGACGGAAAATTCACCCCTCCACTTT. The gene calls are TRBV6-5 and TRBJ1-6; TRBD1 might be the D (5 bases). V lost 2 bases and J lost 7, with 9 bases in between. CDR3 size: 14 residues. The germline gives CDR1 MNHEY, CDR2 SVGAGI.

This sequence joins TRBV4-1 and TRBJ2-7; D is ambiguous. Between the trimmed V and J ends, which lost 1 base and 6 bases, there was a span of 13 bases. Looked up from germline, CDR1 is MGHRA and CDR2 is YSYEKL. The CDR3 covers 14 residues. In DNA form, the CDR3 reads TGCGCCAGCAGCCAAGTGACCGAATCGAGCGAGCAGTACTTC. Its translation: CASSQVTESSEQYF.